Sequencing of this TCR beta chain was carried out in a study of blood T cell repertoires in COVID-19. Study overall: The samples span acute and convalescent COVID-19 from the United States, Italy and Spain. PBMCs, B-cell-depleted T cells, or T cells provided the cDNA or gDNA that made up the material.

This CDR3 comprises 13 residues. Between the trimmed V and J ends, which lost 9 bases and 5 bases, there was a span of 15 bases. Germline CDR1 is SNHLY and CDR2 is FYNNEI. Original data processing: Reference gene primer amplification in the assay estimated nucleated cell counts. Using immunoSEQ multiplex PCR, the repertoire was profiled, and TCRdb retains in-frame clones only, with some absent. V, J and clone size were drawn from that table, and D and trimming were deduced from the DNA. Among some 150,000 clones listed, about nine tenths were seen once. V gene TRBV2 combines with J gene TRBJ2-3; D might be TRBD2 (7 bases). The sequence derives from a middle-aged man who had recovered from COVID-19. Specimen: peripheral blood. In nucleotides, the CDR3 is TGTGCCAGACCGGGGGGCCAGGGAGATACGCAGTATTTT. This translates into CARPGGQGDTQYF.